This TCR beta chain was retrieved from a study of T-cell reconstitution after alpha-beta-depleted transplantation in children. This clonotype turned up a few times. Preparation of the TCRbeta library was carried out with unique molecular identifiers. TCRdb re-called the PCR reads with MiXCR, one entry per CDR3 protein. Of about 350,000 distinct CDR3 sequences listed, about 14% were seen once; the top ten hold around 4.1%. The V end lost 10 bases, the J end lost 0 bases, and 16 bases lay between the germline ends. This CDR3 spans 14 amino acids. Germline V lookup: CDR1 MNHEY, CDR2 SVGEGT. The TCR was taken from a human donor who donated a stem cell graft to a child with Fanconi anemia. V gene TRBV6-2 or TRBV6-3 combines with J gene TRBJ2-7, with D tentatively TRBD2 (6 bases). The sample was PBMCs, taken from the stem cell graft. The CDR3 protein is CATTEGGASYEQYF. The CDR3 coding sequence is TGTGCCACTACCGAAGGAGGGGCCTCCTACGAGCAGTACTTC.